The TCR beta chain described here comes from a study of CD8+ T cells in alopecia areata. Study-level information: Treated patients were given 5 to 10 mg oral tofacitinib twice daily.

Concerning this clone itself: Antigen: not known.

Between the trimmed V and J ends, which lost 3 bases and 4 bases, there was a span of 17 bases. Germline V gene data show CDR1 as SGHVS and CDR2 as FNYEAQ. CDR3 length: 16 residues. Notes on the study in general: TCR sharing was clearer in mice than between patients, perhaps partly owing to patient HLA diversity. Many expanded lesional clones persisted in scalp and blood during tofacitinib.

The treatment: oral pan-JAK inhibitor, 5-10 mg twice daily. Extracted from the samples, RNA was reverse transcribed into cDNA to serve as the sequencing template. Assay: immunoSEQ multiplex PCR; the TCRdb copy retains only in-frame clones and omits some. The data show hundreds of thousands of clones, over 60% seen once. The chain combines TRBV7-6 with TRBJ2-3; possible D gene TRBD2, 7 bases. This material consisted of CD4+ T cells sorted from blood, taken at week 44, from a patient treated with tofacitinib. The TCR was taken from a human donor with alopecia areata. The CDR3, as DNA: TGTGCCAGCAGCTTGAACGCGGGGGCACGGGCAGATACGCAGTATTTT. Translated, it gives CASSLNAGARADTQYF.